The 28 T cell receptor beta chains below all came from one sample that was sequenced in a study of blood T cell repertoires in COVID-19. Libraries were prepared by immunoSEQ multiplex PCR; TCRdb keeps only in-frame clonotypes and omits some of them. The data contain 40,000 to 60,000 clones, approximately 82% of them singletons. Sequenced material: peripheral blood. Receptors were obtained from a human donor in a cohort sampled during active COVID-19.

The chain joins TRBV24-1 to TRBJ1-3; weak D call: TRBD1 (6 bases). V was cut by 2 bases and J by 3 bases, with 13 bases left in between. Germline CDR1 is KGHDR and CDR2 is SFDVKD. This CDR3 is built from 16 residues. The CDR3 DNA sequence: TGTGCCACCAGTGATTCCGACAGGCTTGATGGAAACACCATATATTTT. Translating gives CATSDSDRLDGNTIYF.

The V and J genes are TRBV10-2 and TRBJ2-2; possible D gene TRBD2, 7 bases. The CDR3 length is 16 residues. V lost 2 bases to trimming and J lost 5 bases, with 15 bases between them. The germline CDR1 and CDR2 sequences are WSHSY and SAAADI. CDR3 nucleotide sequence: TGCGCCAGCAGTGAGCCGCAGGGGAGGGGAACCGGGGAGCTGTTTTTT. It specifies CASSEPQGRGTGELFF.

The chain joins TRBV30 to TRBJ1-1; a weak D match, TRBD1 (5 bases). CDR3 size: 13 residues. The germline gives CDR1 GTSNPN, CDR2 SVGIG (reference sequence). The CDR3 DNA reads TGTGCTACGGATGGGGGGTTTAGCACTGAAGCTTTCTTT. Translating gives CATDGGFSTEAFF.

CDR3 in amino acids: CAISGPNTDTQYF. The CDR3 region has the DNA TGTGCCATCAGTGGTCCCAACACAGATACGCAGTATTTT. V usage is TRBV10-3 and J usage is TRBJ2-3; D is unresolved. The V gene lost 4 bases and the J gene lost 2 bases, with 7 bases spanning the gap. CDR1 is ENHRY and CDR2 is SYGVKD in the germline V gene. The CDR3 is 13 amino acids.

V is TRBV28 and J is TRBJ1-2, with D unresolved. This CDR3 is built from 14 residues. Germline V gene sequence: CDR1 MDHEN, CDR2 SYDVKM. V was clipped by 2 bases and J by 3 bases, with 10 bases between them. The CDR3 DNA reads TGTGCCAGCAGTTTAGGGCAGATCTACTATGGCTACACCTTC. As protein: CASSLGQIYYGYTF.

The chain recombines TRBV13 with TRBJ2-1; D not certain. V was trimmed by 1 base and J by 12 bases, leaving 10 bases between them. Germline CDR1 and CDR2: PRHDT and FYEKMQ (reference sequence). The CDR3 runs 12 residues. CDR3: CASSLDAVRQFF. The CDR3 nucleotides are TGTGCCAGCAGCTTAGATGCGGTCCGGCAGTTCTTC.

The V call is TRBV3-1 (or the pseudogene TRBV3-2), the J call TRBJ2-5; D gene ambiguous. The CDR3 runs to 15 residues. Germline-derived CDR1 and CDR2 are LGHDT and YNNKEL (reference sequence). Deletions cut 2 bases from V and 5 bases from J, with 15 bases between. CDR3: CASSQSSVPRETQYF. Written as DNA, the CDR3 is TGTGCCAGCAGCCAAAGTTCGGTCCCTAGGGAGACCCAGTACTTC.

A single count supports this clone. The rearrangement joins TRBV21-1 to TRBJ2-7; the table's D gene call, TRBD2, was not cross checked with the DNA. TRBV21-1 counts as a pseudogene. This CDR3 is built from 15 residues. The CDR3 DNA reads as TGTGCCAGCAGCAAAGGGAGCGGGAGGCCCTACGAGCAGTACTTC. Its translation: CASSKGSGRPYEQYF.

The chain combines TRBV4-3 with TRBJ2-2, with a weak D call TRBD2 (6 bases). Between the trimmed V and J ends, which lost 3 bases and 3 bases, there was a span of 14 bases. The CDR3 length is 16 residues. CDR1 LGHNA and CDR2 YSLEER come from the germline V gene. CDR3 amino acids: CASSHEFGLYTGELFF. DNA of the CDR3: TGCGCCAGCAGCCACGAATTTGGACTATACACCGGGGAGCTGTTTTTT.

The V and J genes are TRBV4-2 and TRBJ2-2; 12 bases align to TRBD1. Germline lookup yields CDR1 LGHNA and CDR2 YNFKEQ. With V trimmed by 1 base and J by 4 bases, 4 bases remained unmatched. This CDR3 comprises 17 residues. The CDR3 DNA follows: TGTGCCAGCAGCCAAGCTGGGACAGGGGGCATCACCGGGGAGCTGTTTTTT. Encoded protein: CASSQAGTGGITGELFF.

The chain employs TRBV6-2 or TRBV6-3 and TRBJ1-2; unclear D gene. This CDR3 has 16 residues. Germline loops: CDR1 MNHEY, CDR2 SVGEGT. V was shortened by 0 bases and J by 7 bases, with 18 bases between the two germline ends. The DNA for the CDR3 is TGTGCCAGCAGTTACTCTCCCCCCCCAGTGCCGTCTGGCTACACCTTC. Amino acids: CASSYSPPPVPSGYTF.

This chain joins TRBV11-2 and TRBJ2-5, with 7 nucleotides matching TRBD2. Per germline, CDR1 SGHAT and CDR2 FQNNGV. V lost 0 bases, J lost 2 bases, and 6 bases stayed unmatched. The CDR3 is made up of 16 amino acids. The CDR3 loop reads CASSLDGDYRQETQYF. In nucleotides, the CDR3 is TGTGCCAGCAGCTTAGACGGGGACTACAGACAAGAGACCCAGTACTTC.

The chain has TRBV12-5 and TRBJ1-1; D is uncertain. Trimming shortened V by 2 bases and J by 1 base, and 8 bases separated the two germline ends. Germline assignment: CDR1 LGHNT and CDR2 FRNRAP. CDR3 length: 14 amino acids. The CDR3 DNA follows: TGTGCTAGTGGTTTGACTGGTGGGAACACTGAAGCTTTCTTT. It encodes CASGLTGGNTEAFF.

This clone was counted a few times. The genes are TRBV6-4 and TRBJ2-2, with 8 bases lining up with TRBD2. The V and J ends lost 3 bases and 0 bases, in that order; junction bases with no gene match: 6. This CDR3 contains 17 residues. Germline V gene sequence: CDR1 MRHNA, CDR2 SNTAGT. This CDR3 reads CASSETSGGANTGELFF. In DNA, the CDR3 is TGTGCCAGCAGTGAAACTAGCGGAGGGGCGAACACCGGGGAGCTGTTTTTT.

The J gene is TRBJ1-2, the V gene TRBV3-1 (or the pseudogene TRBV3-2), with 9 positions matching TRBD1. The CDR3 runs to 15 residues. CDR1 is LGHDT and CDR2 is YNNKEL in the germline V gene (reference sequence). J was trimmed by 6 bases and V by 4 bases; bases with no gene match: 9. The CDR3 bases are TGTGCCAGCAGCCTCTCAAACAGGGGGCGGGATGGCTACACCTTC. The encoded protein is CASSLSNRGRDGYTF.

The chain is built from TRBV10-3 and TRBJ2-7; 8 bases are a match to TRBD1. Germline assignment: CDR1 ENHRY and CDR2 SYGVKD. V shed 2 bases and J 3 bases; nucleotides not matched to a gene: 3. This CDR3 is 14 amino acids long. The DNA of the CDR3 is TGTGCCATCAGTGAGACAGGACAGGGCTACGAGCAGTACTTC. This translates into CAISETGQGYEQYF.

CDR3 residues: CASSLRGGSTNEKLFF. In DNA, the CDR3 is TGTGCCAGCAGCTTGAGAGGGGGCTCAACTAATGAAAAACTGTTTTTT. This rearrangement joins TRBV5-6 to TRBJ1-4, with TRBD1 matching over 7 bases. CDR3 length: 16 residues. The junction had 3 bases not matched to a gene; V was cut back by 1 base and J by 0 bases. Germline values: CDR1 SGHDT, CDR2 YYEEEE. Looking up the rest from reference TRBV5-6 and TRBJ1-4 gives the full variable domain: DAGVTQSPTHLIKTRGQQVTLRCSPKSGHDTVSWYQQALGQGPQFIFQYYEEEERQRGNFPDRFSGHQFPNYSSELNVNALLLGDSALYLCASSLRGGSTNEKLFFGSGTQLSVL.

CDR3 coding DNA: TGTGCCAGCAGCTTAAGGGGGAACTACGAGCAGTACTTC. This translates into CASSLRGNYEQYF. The chain joins TRBV7-8 to TRBJ2-7; weak D call: TRBD1 (6 bases). The CDR3 is 13 amino acids. V lost 2 bases to trimming and J lost 3 bases, with 8 bases between them. Germline CDR1 reads SGHVS; CDR2 reads FQNEAQ.

The chain joins TRBV28 to TRBJ1-4; no firm D call. The germline gives CDR1 MDHEN, CDR2 SYDVKM. Deletions cut 4 bases from V and 2 bases from J, with 8 bases between. The CDR3 sequence is 14 residues long. The chain's CDR3 is CASSSGGTNEKLFF. DNA for the CDR3: TGTGCCAGCAGTTCGGGAGGCACTAATGAAAAACTGTTTTTT.

This clone was seen only once. This chain connects TRBV3-1 (or the pseudogene TRBV3-2) to TRBJ2-3; TRBD1 matches 7 bases. The CDR3 length is 15 residues. Germline loops: CDR1 LGHDT, CDR2 YNNKEL (reference sequence). With 5 bases clipped from V and 1 base from J, the junction kept 6 bases outside the gene matches. Here the CDR3 DNA reads TGTGCCAGCAGCTACAGGGGTTTAGGCACAGATACGCAGTATTTT. This gives the protein CASSYRGLGTDTQYF.

V and J are TRBV7-2 and TRBJ2-5; perhaps TRBD1 as D (6 bases). The V end was cut by 2 bases, the J end by 3 bases, with 10 bases between. In germline, CDR1 is SGHTA, CDR2 FQGNSA. The CDR3 totals 14 residues. CDR3 DNA: TGTGCCAGCAGCTTACCGGCAGGGGAAGAGACCCAGTACTTC. It is translated as CASSLPAGEETQYF. Full variable domain (outside the CDR3, taken from reference TRBV7-2 and TRBJ2-5): GAGVSQSPSNKVTEKGKDVELRCDPISGHTALYWYRQSLGQGLEFLIYFQGNSAPDKSGLPSDRFSAERTGGSVSTLTIQRTQQEDSAVYLCASSLPAGEETQYFGPGTRLLVL.

This clone has a single count. This chain joins TRBV4-1 and TRBJ1-1, with 7 bases matching TRBD1. This CDR3 region has 15 residues. Germline V gene data show CDR1 as MGHRA and CDR2 as YSYEKL. The V gene end was trimmed by 2 bases and the J gene end by 0 bases; junction bases not matched to a gene: 3. CDR3 DNA: TGCGCCAGCAGCCAATCTACAGGGGTGAACACTGAAGCTTTCTTT. It codes for CASSQSTGVNTEAFF.

The chain combines TRBV19 with TRBJ2-6; 8 bases fit TRBD2. CDR3 size: 17 residues. Germline V gene sequence: CDR1 LNHDA, CDR2 SQIVND (reference sequence). Germline trimming cut 8 bases from V and 2 bases from J; bases unmatched to any gene: 11. The CDR3 loop is CASGGLGGGAGANVLTF. The CDR3 nucleotides read TGTGCCAGTGGGGGACTAGGCGGGGGCGCTGGGGCCAACGTCCTGACTTTC.

This clone is a singleton in its sample. The rearrangement uses TRBV10-2 and TRBJ1-5; D uncertain. V lost 0 bases, J lost 6 bases, and 9 bases lay in between. This CDR3 comprises 14 residues. From germline, CDR1 is WSHSY and CDR2 SAAADI. Written as DNA, the CDR3 is TGCGCCAGCAGTGAGTCGAGTAGTTCTCAGCCCCAGCATTTT. Translated: CASSESSSSQPQHF.

This sequence joins TRBV6-2 or TRBV6-3 and TRBJ2-7; TRBD1 matches at 8 bases. The germline gives CDR1 MNHEY, CDR2 SVGEGT. This CDR3 spans 15 amino acids. The trim removed 2 bases at V and 1 base at J, leaving 4 bases unmatched. The CDR3 nucleotides are TGTGCCAGCAGTTACCTCGACAGGGGATCCTACGAGCAGTACTTC. It specifies CASSYLDRGSYEQYF.

The chain recombines TRBV11-2 with TRBJ2-2; possibly TRBD1 for D (6 bases). Trimming took 5 bases from V and 1 from J, leaving 20 bases between them. The germline V gene encodes CDR1 SGHAT and CDR2 FQNNGV. This CDR3 spans 18 amino acids. In DNA, the CDR3 is TGTGCCAGCAGCGCTCGCCCTCAGGGGTTCGGGAACACCGGGGAGCTGTTTTTT. As protein: CASSARPQGFGNTGELFF.

The chain couples TRBV5-1 to TRBJ1-1, with D perhaps TRBD1 (6 bases). The germline CDR1 and CDR2 sequences are SGHRS and YFSETQ. V was clipped by 4 bases and J by 0 bases, with 13 bases between them. The CDR3 runs 15 residues. CDR3 amino acids: CASSPGVLMNTEAFF. The CDR3 DNA reads TGCGCCAGCAGCCCAGGGGTCTTAATGAACACTGAAGCTTTCTTT. Full variable domain (outside the CDR3, taken from reference TRBV5-1 and TRBJ1-1): KAGVTQTPRYLIKTRGQQVTLSCSPISGHRSVSWYQQTPGQGLQFLFEYFSETQRNKGNFPGRFSGRQFSNSRSEMNVSTLELGDSALYLCASSPGVLMNTEAFFGQGTRLTVV.

This chain uses TRBV25-1 with TRBJ2-3; tentatively, D is TRBD1 (5 bases). Per the germline V gene, CDR1 is MGHDK and CDR2 is SYGVNS. Trimming removed 6 bases at V and 0 bases at J, with 13 bases between. The CDR3 is 15 residues long. The CDR3 loop reads CASSPDSSSTDTQYF. CDR3 sequence (DNA): TGTGCCAGCAGCCCAGACAGTTCTAGCACAGATACGCAGTATTTT.